This T cell receptor beta chain was sequenced in a study of cytomegalovirus exposure and HLA in healthy donors (TCRdb year 2017). Turning to the overall study: According to a later analysis, the 120 or so validation repertoires were produced on the same platform as the approximately 600 repertoires of the first cohort. To predict cytomegalovirus infection status, the study brought together high-throughput TCR immunosequencing, statistical association of individual TCRs with disease status, and machine learning. In addition to the first cohort of approximately 650 subjects, a separate validation cohort of about 120 different subjects was used. The study aimed to test whether signatures of past pathogen exposure could be identified by cataloging public T cell receptors. The full study reports these points: A later analysis had no HLA typing for the validation cohort, so co-occurrence there was scored across all 130 or so repertoires. Three of the identified cytomegalovirus-associated TCR beta chains were confirmed in vitro to be specific for cytomegalovirus antigens. Most TCR sequences were seen in very few donors, while some public TCRs were found in many individuals. The study listed 150 to 200 TCR beta chains as associated with cytomegalovirus. In a later analysis, TCRs clustered in the first cohort were found to also tend to co-occur in the approximately 120 validation repertoires, with approximately 95% of cluster scores above 0. The authors suggested that the approach could potentially be generalized to other disease states and immunological phenotypes. In both the original and validation cohorts, the classifier was reported to diagnose cytomegalovirus status with high specificity and sensitivity.

The library was made by the immunoSEQ multiplex PCR assay. The authors' analysis ran thus. To diagnose cytomegalovirus status from the catalog of TCR beta chain sequences, a statistical classification framework was built. In TCRdb, the immuneACCESS table is reduced to in-frame sequences with V and J assigned. These tables do not hold every clone; where another copy was compared, an unresolved V gene accounts for under half, and the others remain unexplained. D and trimming come from the DNA, and the V and J calls and clone size come from that table. Counted in this sample were roughly 300,000 clones; 70% to 90% of them appeared once. Around 0.8% of the sample belongs to the ten largest clones. The donors belonged to the validation cohort of 120 subjects, which was separate from the approximately 660-subject first cohort. This clone occurred once. The antigen it binds to is not known. Base qualities are not recorded, but no much larger clone differs from it by a single base.

CDR1 LGHNA and CDR2 YSLEER are derived from the germline V gene. Counted from cysteine to phenylalanine, this CDR3 has 16 amino acids. Of the read, only the CDR3 DNA is kept; its 48 bases are in frame from base 1. Ends trimmed: V by 1 base, J by 2 bases; bases unmatched to a gene: 5. The receptor's source is a young woman in good health and CMV-seronegative. This receptor chain uses TRBV4-3 and TRBJ2-7; a stretch of 10 junction bases matches TRBD2. The sample comprised PBMCs. The sequenced DNA: TGCGCCAGCAGCCAAGTAGTTAGCGGGAGGCCCTACGAGCAGTACTTC. It translates to CASSQVVSGRPYEQYF.